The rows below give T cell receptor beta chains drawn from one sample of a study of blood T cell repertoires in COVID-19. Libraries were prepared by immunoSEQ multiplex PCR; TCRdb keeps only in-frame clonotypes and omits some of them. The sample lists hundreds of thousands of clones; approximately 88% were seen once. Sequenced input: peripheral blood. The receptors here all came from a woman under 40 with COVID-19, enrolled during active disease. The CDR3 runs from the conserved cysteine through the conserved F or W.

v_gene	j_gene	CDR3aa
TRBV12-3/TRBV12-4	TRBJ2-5	CASKVARGETQYF
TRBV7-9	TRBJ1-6	CASSLGGTGDSPLHF
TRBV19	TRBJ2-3	CASKRGLSTDTQYF
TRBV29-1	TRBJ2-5	CSVELPTGLAGRGTAQYF
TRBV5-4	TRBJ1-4	CASSSGLRVEKLFF
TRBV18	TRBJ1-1	CASSAGQVGNTEAFF
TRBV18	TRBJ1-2	CASAPEGLNYGYTF
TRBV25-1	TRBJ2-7	CASSERDFSYEQYF
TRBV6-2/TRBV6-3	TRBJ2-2	CASSSPGGSLGTGELFF
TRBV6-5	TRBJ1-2	CASSYSRQGGGYTF
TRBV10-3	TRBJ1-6	CAISESINEDSPLHF
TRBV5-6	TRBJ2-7	CASSRYRGGGYEQYF
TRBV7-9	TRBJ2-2	CASSRPERAGELFF
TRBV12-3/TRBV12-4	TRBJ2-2	CASRIQGNGELFF
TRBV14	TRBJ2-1	CASSPPSRSYNEQFF
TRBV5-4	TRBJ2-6	CASQGPGGYGANVLTF
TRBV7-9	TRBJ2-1	CASSLGTGVNEQFF
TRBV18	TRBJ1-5	CASSPDYAGGQPQHF
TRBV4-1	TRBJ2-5	CASSQGTSAVETQYF
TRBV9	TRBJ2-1	CASSAYSGDEQFF
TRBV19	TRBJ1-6	CASLPATGGDSPLHF
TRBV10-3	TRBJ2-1	CAIRNGDRATYNEQFF
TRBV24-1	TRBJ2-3	CATETSGSNTQYF
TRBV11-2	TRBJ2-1	CASSAHPGTAYNEQFF
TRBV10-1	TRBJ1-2	CASSGGRAANYGYTF
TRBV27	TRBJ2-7	CASSRTGSNEQYF
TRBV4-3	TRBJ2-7	CASSQDFGSGGSYEQYF
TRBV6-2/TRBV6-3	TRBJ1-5	CASSYAGPPQPQHF
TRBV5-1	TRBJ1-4	CASKQPTNEKLFF
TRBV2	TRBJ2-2	CASSRTGSQNTGELFF
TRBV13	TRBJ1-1	CASSRRDRGGTEAFF
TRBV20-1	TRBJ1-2	CSAQQGYGYTF
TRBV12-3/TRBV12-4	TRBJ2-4	CASSLQGENIQYF
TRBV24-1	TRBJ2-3	CATEGVWGTDTQYF
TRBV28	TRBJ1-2	CASSPHSGGRTGYTF
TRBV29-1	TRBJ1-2	CSVDSGGSGGYTF
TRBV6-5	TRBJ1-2	CASSYSGTGHYGYTF
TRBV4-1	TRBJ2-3	CASSALGLTSTDTQYF